Listed below are T cell receptor beta chains from one sample, sequenced in a study of cytomegalovirus exposure and HLA in healthy donors. The assay was immunoSEQ multiplex PCR, and TCRdb's table has in-frame clones only and misses some. Of more than 90,000 clones in the sample, approximately 70% were seen once. The sample comprised PBMCs. Receptor source: a woman in her 30s in good health and CMV-seronegative. Both conserved end residues are part of each CDR3. A D gene is named only where the DNA matches it firmly. A clone size is listed for some rows: how often the clone was seen (once, few, many), or a class if it is expanded.

>once|TRBV9|TRBJ2-7|TRBD2
CASSVGGRDSYEQYF
TGTGCCAGCAGCGTAGGCGGGAGGGATTCCTACGAGCAGTACTTC
>-|TRBV7-6|TRBJ2-7|TRBD1
CASSTGQGDEQYF
TGTGCCAGCAGCACAGGACAGGGTGACGAGCAGTACTTC
>-|TRBV7-9|TRBJ1-2|TRBD1
CASTAGGRGGYTF
TGTGCCAGCACGGCAGGGGGCCGTGGTGGCTACACCTTC
>-|TRBV18|TRBJ1-3|-
CASSPFAGTGNTIYF
TGTGCCAGCTCACCGTTTGCAGGGACTGGAAACACCATATATTTT
>-|TRBV6-1|TRBJ1-4|TRBD1
CASRADRDFGEKLFF
TGTGCCAGCAGAGCGGACAGGGACTTTGGTGAAAAACTGTTTTTT
>-|TRBV28|TRBJ1-4|TRBD1
CASSEQGAREKLFF
TGTGCCAGCAGCGAACAGGGGGCTAGAGAAAAACTGTTTTTT
>-|TRBV19|TRBJ2-1|-
CASMLGAAYNEQFF
TGTGCCAGTATGTTGGGGGCGGCCTACAATGAGCAGTTCTTC
>-|TRBV5-6|TRBJ1-2|-
CASSLWAGGYTF
TGTGCCAGCAGCTTGTGGGCAGGGGGCTACACCTTC
>-|TRBV6-5|TRBJ2-7|TRBD2
CASSYEPAGGPYEQYF
TGTGCCAGCAGTTACGAACCAGCGGGAGGGCCCTACGAGCAGTACTTC
>-|TRBV4-1|TRBJ1-5|-
CASSQDLGLGPQHF
TGCGCCAGCAGCCAAGATCTGGGCCTCGGGCCCCAGCATTTT
>-|TRBV7-8|TRBJ1-2|TRBD1
CASSLTSGTGPYGYTF
TGTGCCAGCAGCCTCACCTCCGGGACAGGACCCTATGGCTACACCTTC
>-|TRBV2|TRBJ1-1|-
CASRGVRGNTEAFF
TGTGCCAGCAGGGGGGTGCGGGGAAACACTGAAGCTTTCTTT
>-|TRBV7-2|TRBJ2-3|TRBD2
CASSTTGTSGGAGTDTQYF
TGTGCCAGCAGCACGACCGGGACTAGCGGGGGGGCTGGCACAGATACGCAGTATTTT
>few|TRBV29-1|TRBJ2-1|TRBD2
CSVESGAFYNEQFF
TGCAGCGTTGAAAGCGGGGCGTTCTACAATGAGCAGTTCTTC
>-|TRBV29-1|TRBJ1-1|-
CSVDSGGGTEAFF
TGCAGCGTTGATTCGGGGGGCGGAACTGAAGCTTTCTTT
>-|TRBV19|TRBJ1-3|-
CASSVGQSSGNTIYF
TGTGCCAGTAGTGTGGGGCAGAGCTCTGGAAACACCATATATTTT
>-|TRBV27|TRBJ2-3|TRBD2
CASSILGLAVPDTQYF
TGTGCCAGCAGTATACTGGGACTAGCAGTGCCAGATACGCAGTATTTT
>-|TRBV13|TRBJ1-2|-
CASSLYGSAAYGYTF
TGTGCCAGCAGCTTATACGGCAGCGCGGCCTATGGCTACACCTTC
>-|TRBV7-6|TRBJ1-1|-
CASSRDGVNTEAFF
TGTGCCAGCAGCCGTGACGGGGTGAACACTGAAGCTTTCTTT
>-|TRBV6-1|TRBJ2-1|-
CASSRRGEGYNEQFF
TGTGCCAGCAGTCGGCGGGGAGAAGGCTACAATGAGCAGTTCTTC
>few|TRBV29-1|TRBJ1-4|-
CSAGGISNEKLFF
TGCAGCGCCGGGGGGATCTCTAATGAAAAACTGTTTTTT
>few|TRBV5-1|TRBJ1-2|-
CASSLGGLGAQNDGYTF
TGCGCCAGCAGCTTGGGCGGCCTAGGGGCGCAAAATGATGGCTACACCTTC
>-|TRBV4-1|TRBJ1-2|-
CASSQEIALNYGYTF
TGCGCCAGCAGCCAAGAGATAGCTCTTAACTATGGCTACACCTTC
>-|TRBV6-5|TRBJ2-5|-
CASSYGHGVPQETQYF
TGTGCCAGCAGTTACGGACACGGAGTCCCTCAAGAGACCCAGTACTTC
>-|TRBV6-1|TRBJ2-3|-
CASSEAAGTDTQYF
TGTGCCAGCAGTGAAGCAGCTGGCACAGATACGCAGTATTTT
>-|TRBV5-1|TRBJ2-3|TRBD2
CASSRTRSGLAGALNTQYF
TGCGCCAGCAGCCGTACCCGATCAGGACTAGCGGGAGCACTAAATACGCAGTATTTT
>few|TRBV30|TRBJ2-3|-
CAWSSGNTDTQYF
TGTGCCTGGAGTAGCGGAAACACAGATACGCAGTATTTT
>-|TRBV19|TRBJ1-1|-
CASSIWRNTEAFF
TGTGCCAGTAGTATCTGGAGGAACACTGAAGCTTTCTTT
>-|TRBV7-2|TRBJ1-1|-
CASRRWGGGQDEAFF
TGTGCCAGCAGGCGATGGGGCGGGGGGCAAGATGAAGCTTTCTTT
>-|TRBV6-6|TRBJ1-4|-
CASSHRGAVEKLFF
TGTGCCAGCAGCCACCGGGGGGCCGTCGAAAAACTGTTTTTT
>-|TRBV5-8|TRBJ2-7|TRBD1
CASSSGTGVSYEQYF
TGTGCCAGCAGCTCCGGGACAGGGGTCTCCTACGAGCAGTACTTC
>-|TRBV6-6|TRBJ1-2|-
CASRRTDITNYGYTF
TGTGCCAGCAGGCGAACGGACATTACTAACTATGGCTACACCTTC
>few|TRBV7-2|TRBJ1-2|TRBD1
CASRTDRGPYGYTF
TGTGCCAGCCGGACGGACAGGGGGCCCTATGGCTACACCTTC
>once|TRBV2|TRBJ1-1|-
CASSEDTGSTEAFF
TGTGCCAGCAGTGAAGACACGGGATCCACTGAAGCTTTCTTT
>-|TRBV6-6|TRBJ1-5|-
CASSYPGGYNQPQHF
TGTGCCAGCAGTTACCCGGGGGGGTACAATCAGCCCCAGCATTTT
>-|TRBV6-5|TRBJ1-3|TRBD1
CASSYLQGPGNTIYF
TGTGCCAGCAGTTACTTACAGGGGCCGGGAAACACCATATATTTT
>-|TRBV19|TRBJ1-5|-
CASSLWGAGNQPQHF
TGTGCCAGTAGTCTGTGGGGCGCCGGCAATCAGCCCCAGCATTTT
>-|TRBV7-9|TRBJ1-5|-
CASSDRGISNQPQHF
TGTGCCAGCAGCGACCGGGGAATTAGCAATCAGCCCCAGCATTTT
>-|TRBV19|TRBJ1-1|-
CASSTQQTLRGGNTEAFF
TGTGCCAGTAGTACCCAGCAAACCCTTAGGGGGGGTAACACTGAAGCTTTCTTT
>-|TRBV7-6|TRBJ1-1|TRBD1
CASSLTGGPDTEAFF
TGTGCCAGCAGTTTGACAGGGGGCCCTGACACTGAAGCTTTCTTT
>-|TRBV12-5|TRBJ1-1|-
CASGNGLGVAFF
TGTGCTAGTGGTAACGGTTTAGGGGTCGCTTTCTTT
>once|TRBV7-2|TRBJ2-1|-
CASSLSVGQNEQFF
TGTGCCAGCAGCCTAAGTGTGGGACAAAATGAGCAGTTCTTC
>-|TRBV29-1|TRBJ2-3|TRBD2
CSVEGPFLAGETDTQYF
TGCAGCGTTGAAGGCCCGTTTCTAGCGGGGGAAACAGATACGCAGTATTTT
>once|TRBV10-3|TRBJ2-6|-
CAISESGQDVLTF
TGTGCCATCAGTGAGTCCGGACAAGACGTCCTGACTTTC
>few|TRBV5-8|TRBJ1-5|-
CASSFSGSQPQHF
TGTGCCAGCAGCTTCTCAGGGTCTCAGCCCCAGCATTTT
>-|TRBV27|TRBJ1-3|-
CASSFQGPGNTIYF
TGTGCCAGCAGTTTTCAGGGGCCCGGAAACACCATATATTTT
>-|TRBV5-1|TRBJ1-2|TRBD1
CASSIGSGQGGYGYTF
TGCGCCAGCAGTATTGGGTCCGGACAGGGTGGCTATGGCTACACCTTC
>-|TRBV19|TRBJ1-1|-
CASRPGASGGTEAFF
TGTGCCAGTAGACCCGGGGCTTCGGGAGGGACTGAAGCTTTCTTT
>-|TRBV29-1|TRBJ1-4|-
CSVLMGAEEKLFF
TGCAGCGTGTTGATGGGGGCAGAAGAAAAACTGTTTTTT
>-|TRBV10-1|TRBJ1-2|-
CASSDGQGPYGYTF
TGCGCCAGCAGTGATGGGCAGGGCCCCTATGGCTACACCTTC
>-|TRBV4-3|TRBJ2-2|-
CASSLRVGHNTGELFF
TGCGCCAGCAGCCTCCGGGTAGGACATAACACCGGGGAGCTGTTTTTT
>-|TRBV5-1|TRBJ1-2|-
CASSPGDGGNYGYTF
TGCGCCAGCAGCCCCGGCGACGGGGGGAACTATGGCTACACCTTC
>-|TRBV5-1|TRBJ1-4|TRBD1
CASTQGDALEKLFF
TGCGCCAGCACCCAGGGGGACGCCCTTGAAAAACTGTTTTTT
>few|TRBV30|TRBJ2-1|-
CAWSVLGHEIANEQFF
TGTGCCTGGAGTGTACTCGGACACGAGATCGCCAATGAGCAGTTCTTC
>-|TRBV7-2|TRBJ1-3|-
CASSSGRGGNTIYF
TGTGCCAGCAGCTCGGGCCGGGGAGGAAACACCATATATTTT
>-|TRBV6-5|TRBJ2-7|TRBD1
CASSSVGGTGDEQYF
TGTGCCAGCAGTTCCGTCGGAGGGACAGGGGACGAGCAGTACTTC
>-|TRBV25-1|TRBJ1-2|-
CASSELDTTRGPNYGYTF
TGTGCCAGCAGTGAATTAGACACTACAAGAGGGCCCAACTATGGCTACACCTTC
>-|TRBV5-1|TRBJ2-7|TRBD2
CASSSATSGGNTYEQYF
TGCGCCAGCAGCTCGGCCACTAGCGGGGGGAATACCTACGAGCAGTACTTC